These 3 T cell receptor beta chains were sequenced from one sample in a study of Graves' ophthalmopathy and Graves' hyperthyroidism. The study amplified TCR beta CDR3 regions using RNA transcripts. First-round RT-PCR relied on HTBI primers, and a second-round multiplex PCR came next. MiXCR, applied by TCRdb to the multiplex PCR reads, yields one record per CDR3 protein. The sample holds 360,000 or so distinct CDR3 sequences; 15% to 20% are singletons and the top ten take roughly 1.6%. Sequencing input: peripheral blood. All receptors derive from a young woman with Graves' ophthalmopathy.

This clonotype was seen at least ten times. The V gene is TRBV12-3 or TRBV12-4, the J gene TRBJ2-2; TRBD2 aligns across 10 bases. Trimming cost V 5 bases and J 3 bases; bases outside gene matches: 3. This CDR3 is built from 15 residues. CDR3 sequence reads: CASSRLAGYTGELFF. The CDR3 nucleotides are TGTGCCAGCAGTAGACTAGCGGGTTACACCGGGGAGCTGTTTTTT.

This clonotype has ten or more counts. The J gene is TRBJ2-4, the V gene TRBV28; tentatively, D is TRBD1 (6 bases). Trimming took 4 bases from V and 6 from J, leaving 13 bases between them. The CDR3 has 14 amino acids. Germline values: CDR1 MDHEN, CDR2 SYDVKM. The CDR3 spells CASSSRGSGNIQYF. The DNA of the CDR3 is TGTGCCAGCAGTTCCAGGGGAAGTGGAAACATTCAGTACTTC.

The V and J genes are TRBV29-1 and TRBJ2-7; 7 bases match TRBD1. Trimming at V came to 5 bases and at J to 3 bases, leaving 10 bases not matched to a gene. CDR1 is SQVTM and CDR2 is ANQGSEA in the germline V gene. This CDR3 spans 14 amino acids. CDR3 loop: CSVIRDRFLYEQYF. In DNA, the CDR3 is TGCAGCGTTATCCGGGACAGATTCCTCTACGAGCAGTACTTC.